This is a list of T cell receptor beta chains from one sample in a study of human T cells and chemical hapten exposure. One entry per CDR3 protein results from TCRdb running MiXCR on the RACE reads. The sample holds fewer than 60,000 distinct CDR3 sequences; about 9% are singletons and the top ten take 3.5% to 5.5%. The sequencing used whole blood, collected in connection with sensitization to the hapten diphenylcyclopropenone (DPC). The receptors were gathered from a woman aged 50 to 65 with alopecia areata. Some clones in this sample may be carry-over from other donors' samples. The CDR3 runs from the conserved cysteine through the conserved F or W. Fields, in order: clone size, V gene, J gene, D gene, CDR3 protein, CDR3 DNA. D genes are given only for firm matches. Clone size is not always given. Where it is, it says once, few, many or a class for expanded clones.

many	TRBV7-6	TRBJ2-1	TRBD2	CASSSSASGSGNEQFF	TGTGCCAGCAGCTCCTCCGCTAGCGGGAGTGGCAATGAGCAGTTCTTC
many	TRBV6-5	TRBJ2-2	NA	CASSYRPGAGELFF	TGTGCCAGCAGTTACCGCCCCGGGGCCGGGGAGCTGTTTTTT
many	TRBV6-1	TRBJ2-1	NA	CASSIYRPPDEQFF	TGTGCCAGCAGTATCTACAGACCCCCGGATGAGCAGTTCTTC
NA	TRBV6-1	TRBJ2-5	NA	CASRCRDTSYQETQYF	TGTGCCAGCAGATGCCGGGACACATCGTACCAAGAGACCCAGTACTTC
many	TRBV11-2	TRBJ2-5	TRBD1	CASSNRRQGETQYF	TGTGCCAGCAGCAACAGAAGACAGGGGGAGACCCAGTACTTC
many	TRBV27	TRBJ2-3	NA	CASSFAGLGDTQYF	TGTGCCAGCAGTTTTGCTGGGTTGGGAGATACGCAGTATTTT
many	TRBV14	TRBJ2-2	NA	CASSPPGQTGNTGELFF	TGTGCCAGCAGCCCGCCGGGTCAGACCGGGAACACCGGGGAGCTGTTTTTT
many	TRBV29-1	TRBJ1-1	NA	CSATPGALNTEAFF	TGCAGCGCCACTCCCGGGGCACTGAACACTGAAGCTTTCTTT
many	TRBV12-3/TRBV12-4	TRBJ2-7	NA	CASSFGLPYEQYF	TGTGCCAGCAGTTTCGGACTCCCCTACGAGCAGTACTTC
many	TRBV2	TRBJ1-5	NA	CASNGFGQPQHF	TGTGCCAGCAATGGTTTCGGTCAGCCCCAGCATTTT